The entry below describes one T cell receptor beta chain. These data originate in a study of control samples from healthy donors and cancer patients. The protocol was immunoSEQ multiplex PCR, while the TCRdb copy is restricted to in-frame clones and leaves out a portion. The data show under 150,000 clones, more than 90% seen once. The sequence was obtained from a man between 25 and 39 years old in good health. The source material was blood.

The CDR3 reads CASSLNRDYEQYF. CDR3 DNA: TGTGCCAGCAGTCTAAACAGAGACTACGAGCAGTACTTC. The V gene is TRBV6-5, the J gene TRBJ2-7, with D hard to call. The length of the CDR3 is 13 residues. The V end lost 5 bases, the J end lost 3 bases, and 11 bases lay between the germline ends. Germline values: CDR1 MNHEY, CDR2 SVGAGI.